This paragraph reports one T cell receptor beta chain. This clonotype registers as medium-sized (0.01 to 0.1%) by frequency; no count is noted. Its specific antigen is unknown. Sequenced donors were patients with carbamazepine-induced Stevens-Johnson syndrome or toxic epidermal necrolysis (CBZ-SJS/TEN). The peripheral blood repertoires were obtained from CBZ-SJS/TEN patients of Han Chinese origin (roughly five) and European origin (roughly 6). To look for drug-specific clonotypes, next-generation sequencing was used to profile the T cell receptor repertoires of patients with drug-induced severe cutaneous adverse reactions. RNA was isolated either from blister cells of skin lesions or from peripheral blood mononuclear cells. The source of the sample is a study of T cells in severe cutaneous drug reactions (dated by TCRdb to about 2019). As for the study more broadly: Recruitment took place between about 2011 and 2019, drawing patients from Taiwan, Thailand and a European registry network. Enrollment was limited to patients whose SJS/TEN or DRESS diagnosis was probable or definite according to RegiSCAR criteria. Blister fluids/cells, PBMC and other biological samples were taken from patients in the acute stage or the recovery stage. Assignment of the culprit drug relied on both the Naranjo algorithm and the ALDEN drug causality algorithm. The libraries were made with iRepertoire multiplex PCR, and the authors referred to a comparison in which iRepertoire and 5' RACE methods, with or without UMI, captured abundant clonotypes to a similar degree. The study paired bulk TCR sequencing with single-cell sequencing, quantitative PCR validation, functional assays and transgenic mouse experiments.

From the germline V gene (reference sequence), CDR1 is MNHEY and CDR2 is SMNVEV. Taken from cysteine to phenylalanine, the CDR3 has 18 residues. No coding sequence is recorded. For both bulk and single-cell sequencing, libraries were prepared with the iRepertoire multiplex PCR system and TCR subtype-specific primers. Multiplex PCR using primers aimed at the V, D and J gene regions produced the bulk TCR beta libraries. Bulk TCR library preparation used roughly 95-550 ng of RNA per sample as input. An Illumina MiSeq was used to sequence the bulk TCR beta amplicons. The paper's data handling went like this. Quality control steps removed sample misassignments and low-quality sequencing reads. CDR3 was defined as the amino acids lying between the Y[YFLI]C motif of the V-gene and the [FW]GXGT motif of the J-segment. CDR3 clonotypes and TRBV and TRBJ gene assignments were based on the IMGT database. For each sample, TRBV expression was normalized against the mean for the same gene in PBMC from 44 healthy donors. With the reads reprocessed by TCRdb, a single entry stands for each CDR3 protein sequence and no DNA is reported. It is TCRdb's table, rather than the study itself, that gives the V and J calls and clone size. The sample has about 1,600 distinct CDR3 sequences on record. 13% to 15% of the sample rests with the top ten.

Overall results and qualifications from the work: The authors stated that further study is still needed to find out whether the public TCR applies more generally to SJS/TEN caused by other drugs. A strong increase in TRBV12-4 usage was observed in CBZ-SJS/TEN patients, with averages of 25% to 40% in blister cells and around 5% in PBMC. All seven CBZ-SJS/TEN blister samples contained a public TCRbeta CDR3 (mean approximately 14%), which was undetectable or scarce in tolerant-control and healthy-donor PBMC.

The chain links TRBV27 with TRBJ1-6; TCRdb's assignment of TRBD1 cannot be checked, as there is no DNA. The source material was PBMCs. This clonotype was sampled from a human donor with Stevens-Johnson syndrome, a severe cutaneous drug reaction. The CDR3 corresponds to CASSPWPIGQAEESPLHF.